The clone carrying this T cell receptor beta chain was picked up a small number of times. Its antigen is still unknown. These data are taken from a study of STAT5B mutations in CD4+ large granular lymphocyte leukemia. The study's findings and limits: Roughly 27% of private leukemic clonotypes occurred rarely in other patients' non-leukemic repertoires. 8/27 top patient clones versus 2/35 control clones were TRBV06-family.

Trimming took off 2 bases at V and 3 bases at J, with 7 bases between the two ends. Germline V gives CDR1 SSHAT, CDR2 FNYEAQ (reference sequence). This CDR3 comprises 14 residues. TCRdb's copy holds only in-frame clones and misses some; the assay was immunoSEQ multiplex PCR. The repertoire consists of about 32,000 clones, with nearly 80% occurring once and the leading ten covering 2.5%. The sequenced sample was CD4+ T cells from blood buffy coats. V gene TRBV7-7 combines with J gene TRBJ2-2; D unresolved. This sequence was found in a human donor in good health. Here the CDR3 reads CASSLNHDTGELFF. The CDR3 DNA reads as TGTGCCAGCAGCTTAAATCATGACACCGGGGAGCTGTTTTTT.